Listed here is a single TCR beta chain. In the original analysis: Amplification with reference gene primers provided the estimates of nucleated cell counts. Clones were sequenced by immunoSEQ multiplex PCR, and TCRdb holds only the in-frame ones, with some missing. D and trimming come from the DNA, and the V and J calls and clone size come from that table. Here the sample spans about 190,000 clones, 75% to 85% being singletons. CDR1 MNHNS and CDR2 SASEGT come from the germline V gene. The CDR3 covers 14 residues. J lost 12 bases, V lost 2 bases, and 6 bases had no gene match. These data come from a study of blood T cell repertoires in COVID-19. Participant ages covered roughly 18 to 90 years across approximately 25 US areas.

The TCR was taken from a woman between 45 and 60 years old with acute COVID-19. V usage is TRBV6-1 and J usage is TRBJ1-6, with TRBD1 identical over 8 bases. What was sequenced was PBMCs or T cells enriched from blood (not recorded which). The CDR3 spells CASSEREQGVPLHF. The CDR3 bases are TGTGCCAGCAGTGAAAGAGAACAGGGGGTACCCCTCCACTTT.